The text below deals with one T cell receptor beta chain. Donor samples were obtained from healthy Caucasian individuals from Russia, aged about 6 to 100. This sample is part of a study of blood T cells in healthy people across ages. A sample-barcoded 5' primer and a J-beta primer mix were used in a second PCR of roughly 6 to 11 cycles. TCRdb re-called the 5' RACE reads through MiXCR, storing one row per CDR3 protein. This table has almost 1 million distinct CDR3 sequences, roughly half appearing once. Per germline, CDR1 LNHNV and CDR2 YYDKDF (reference sequence). The CDR3 spans 14 residues. With 0 bases removed from V and 4 bases from J, the gap between germline ends came to 7 bases.

The TCR originated in an older woman in good health. Source material: blood. This chain connects TRBV15 to TRBJ1-5; D unclear. The CDR3 DNA sequence: TGTGCCACCAGCAGAGACCGCGATAATCAGCCCCAGCATTTT. Translated: CATSRDRDNQPQHF.